This entry features one T cell receptor (beta chain) sequence. This sample was taken from a study of blood T cell repertoires in COVID-19. The overall study: COVID-19 samples from acute and convalescent phases originated in the United States, Italy and Spain.

In the study's own analysis: Amplifying reference gene primers gave estimates of nucleated cell counts. Here immunoSEQ multiplex PCR was the method, and the copy in TCRdb shows in-frame clones only, minus some. Clonal size and the V and J genes are those of that table, whereas D and trimming came from the DNA. The table records 90,000 to 130,000 clones, roughly four fifths of them present only once. Specimen: peripheral blood. This TCR came from an older man with acute or convalescent COVID-19.

The CDR3 region has the DNA TGTGCCAGCAGCTATACGGGTCAGCCCCAGCATTTT. This codes for CASSYTGQPQHF. The chain links TRBV7-9 to TRBJ1-5, with D unclear. The CDR3 length is 12 residues. The germline V gene has CDR1 SEHNR and CDR2 FQNEAQ (reference sequence). V lost 4 bases and J lost 6, with 7 bases in between.